This T cell receptor (beta chain) was found in a study of cytomegalovirus exposure and HLA in healthy donors. As for the study in general: A subsequent analysis stated that the roughly 120 validation repertoires were run on the same platform as the roughly 700 first-cohort repertoires.

This CDR3 comprises 13 residues. With V trimmed by 5 bases and J by 5 bases, 4 bases remained unmatched. CDR1 is SSHAT and CDR2 is FNYEAQ in the germline V gene (reference sequence). Clones were sequenced by immunoSEQ multiplex PCR, and TCRdb holds only the in-frame ones, with some missing. The sample has 220,000 or so clones, just over 90% seen once; the top ten hold more than 0.85%. Study-wide results and limits: In vitro, three CMV-associated chains proved specific for CMV antigens. The study found most TCR sequences rare, yet found some public TCRs in many donors. Cytomegalovirus status, reportedly, was diagnosed with high specificity and sensitivity by the classifier.

Points on this clone: Its antigen is as yet unknown.

The sequenced material came from PBMCs. The clonotype originates from a woman aged 18-35 years in good health and CMV-seronegative. The chain carries TRBV7-7 and TRBJ2-5, with TRBD2 identical over 8 bases. CDR3 loop: CASSPTSVETQYF. The CDR3 bases are TGTGCCAGCAGCCCGACTAGCGTGGAGACCCAGTACTTC.